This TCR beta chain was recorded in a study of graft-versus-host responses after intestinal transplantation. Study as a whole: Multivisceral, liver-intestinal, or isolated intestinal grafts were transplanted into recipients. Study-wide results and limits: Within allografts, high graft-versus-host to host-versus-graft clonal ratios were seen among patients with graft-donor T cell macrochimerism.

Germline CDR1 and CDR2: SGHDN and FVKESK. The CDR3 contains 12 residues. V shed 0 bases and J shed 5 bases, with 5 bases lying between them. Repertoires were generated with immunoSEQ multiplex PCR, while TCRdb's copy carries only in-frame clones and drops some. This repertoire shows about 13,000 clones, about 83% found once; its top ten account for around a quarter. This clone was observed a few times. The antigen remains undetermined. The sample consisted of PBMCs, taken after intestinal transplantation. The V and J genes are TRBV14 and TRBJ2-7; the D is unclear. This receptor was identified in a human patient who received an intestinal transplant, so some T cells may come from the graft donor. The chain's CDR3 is CASSQDFNEQYF. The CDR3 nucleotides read TGTGCCAGCAGCCAAGATTTCAACGAGCAGTACTTC.